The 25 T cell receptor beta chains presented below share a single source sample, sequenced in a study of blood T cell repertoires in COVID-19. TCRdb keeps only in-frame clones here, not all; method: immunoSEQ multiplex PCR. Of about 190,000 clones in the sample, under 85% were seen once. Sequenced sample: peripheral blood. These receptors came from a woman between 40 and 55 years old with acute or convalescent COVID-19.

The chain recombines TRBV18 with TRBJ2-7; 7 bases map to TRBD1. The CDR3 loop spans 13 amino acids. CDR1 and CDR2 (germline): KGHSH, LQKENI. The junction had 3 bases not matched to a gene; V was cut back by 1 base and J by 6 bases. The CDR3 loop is CASSPQQGSEQYF. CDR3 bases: TGTGCCAGCTCACCACAACAGGGGAGCGAGCAGTACTTC.

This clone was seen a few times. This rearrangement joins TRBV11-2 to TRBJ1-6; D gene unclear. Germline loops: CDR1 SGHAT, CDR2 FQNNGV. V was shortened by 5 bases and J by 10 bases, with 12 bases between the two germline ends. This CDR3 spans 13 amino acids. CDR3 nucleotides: TGTGCCAGCAGCGCCCTTAGGGAGTCACCCCTCCACTTT. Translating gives CASSALRESPLHF.

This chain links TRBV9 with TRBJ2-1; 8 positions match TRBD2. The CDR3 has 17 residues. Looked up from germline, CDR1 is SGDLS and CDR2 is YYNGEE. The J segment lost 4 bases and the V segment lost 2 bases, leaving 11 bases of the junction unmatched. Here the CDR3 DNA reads TGTGCCAGCAGCGTCCCCCCCCTCGCGGGAGGATACAATGAGCAGTTCTTC. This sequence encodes CASSVPPLAGGYNEQFF.

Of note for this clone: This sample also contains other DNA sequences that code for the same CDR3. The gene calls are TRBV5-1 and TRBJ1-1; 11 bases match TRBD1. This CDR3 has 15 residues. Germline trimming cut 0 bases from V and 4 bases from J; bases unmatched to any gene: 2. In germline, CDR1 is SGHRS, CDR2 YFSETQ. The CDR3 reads CASSLVGTGGTEAFF. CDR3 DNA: TGCGCCAGCAGCTTGGTTGGGACAGGGGGCACTGAAGCTTTCTTT.

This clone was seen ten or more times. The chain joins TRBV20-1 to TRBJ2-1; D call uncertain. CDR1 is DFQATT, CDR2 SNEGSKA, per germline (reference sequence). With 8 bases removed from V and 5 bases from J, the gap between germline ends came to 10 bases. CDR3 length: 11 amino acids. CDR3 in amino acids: CSSTPHNEQFF. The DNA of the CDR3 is TGCAGTTCTACTCCCCACAATGAGCAGTTCTTC.

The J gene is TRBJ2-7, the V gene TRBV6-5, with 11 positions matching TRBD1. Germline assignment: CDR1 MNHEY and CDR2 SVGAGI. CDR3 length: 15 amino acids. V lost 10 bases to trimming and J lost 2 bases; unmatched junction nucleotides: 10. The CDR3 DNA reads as TGTGCCACCGAGCCTCGGACAGGGGGCACCTACGAGCAGTACTTC. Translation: CATEPRTGGTYEQYF.

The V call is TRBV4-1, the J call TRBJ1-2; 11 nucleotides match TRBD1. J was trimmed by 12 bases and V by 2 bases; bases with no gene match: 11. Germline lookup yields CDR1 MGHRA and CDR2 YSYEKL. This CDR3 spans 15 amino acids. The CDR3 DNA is TGCGCCAGCAGCCAATCGGGACAGGGGGAAGGAAAAAACACCTTC. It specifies CASSQSGQGEGKNTF.

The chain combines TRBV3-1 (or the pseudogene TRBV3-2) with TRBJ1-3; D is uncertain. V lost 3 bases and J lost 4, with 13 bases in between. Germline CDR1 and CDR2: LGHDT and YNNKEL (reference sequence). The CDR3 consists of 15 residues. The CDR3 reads CASSQEGSSGNTIYF. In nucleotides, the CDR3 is TGTGCCAGCAGCCAGGAAGGGAGTTCGGGAAACACCATATATTTT.

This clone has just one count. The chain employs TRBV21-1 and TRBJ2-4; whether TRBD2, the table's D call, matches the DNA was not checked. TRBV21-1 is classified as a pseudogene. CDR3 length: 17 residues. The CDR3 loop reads CASSKEISTLAKNIQYF. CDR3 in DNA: TGTGCCAGCAGCAAAGAGATATCTACGTTAGCCAAAAACATTCAGTACTTC.

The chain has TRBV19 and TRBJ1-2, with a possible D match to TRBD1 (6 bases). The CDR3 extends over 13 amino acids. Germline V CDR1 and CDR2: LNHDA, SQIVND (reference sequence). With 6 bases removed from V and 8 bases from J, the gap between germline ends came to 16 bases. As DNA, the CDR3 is TGTGCCAGTAGAACTCACAGGGCGGAGGGCTACACCTTC. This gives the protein CASRTHRAEGYTF.

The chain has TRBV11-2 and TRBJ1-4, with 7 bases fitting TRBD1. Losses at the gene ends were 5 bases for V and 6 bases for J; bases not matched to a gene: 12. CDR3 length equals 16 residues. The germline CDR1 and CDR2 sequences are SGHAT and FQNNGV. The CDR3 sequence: CASSPRVQGRDEKLFF. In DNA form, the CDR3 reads TGTGCCAGCAGCCCACGGGTACAGGGGCGAGATGAAAAACTGTTTTTT.

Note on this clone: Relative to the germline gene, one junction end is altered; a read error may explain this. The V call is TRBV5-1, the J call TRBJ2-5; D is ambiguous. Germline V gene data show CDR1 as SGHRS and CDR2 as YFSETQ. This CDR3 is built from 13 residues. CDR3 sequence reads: CASSLGRQEIQYF. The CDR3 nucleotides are TGCGCCAGCAGCTTGGGAAGACAAGAGATCCAGTACTTC.

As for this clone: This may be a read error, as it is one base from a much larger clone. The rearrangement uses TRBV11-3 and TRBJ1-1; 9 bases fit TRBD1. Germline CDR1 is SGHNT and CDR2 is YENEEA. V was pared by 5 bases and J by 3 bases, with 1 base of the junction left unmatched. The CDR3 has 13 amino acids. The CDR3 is CASSRQGDTEAFF. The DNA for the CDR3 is TGTGCCAGCAGCCGACAGGGGGACACTGAAGCTTTCTTT.

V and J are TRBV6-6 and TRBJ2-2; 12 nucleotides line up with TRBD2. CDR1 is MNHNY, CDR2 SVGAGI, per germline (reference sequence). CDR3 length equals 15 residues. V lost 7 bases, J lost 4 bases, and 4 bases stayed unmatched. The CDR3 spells CASTILAGGTGELFF. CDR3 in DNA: TGTGCCAGCACCATACTAGCGGGAGGCACCGGGGAGCTGTTTTTT.

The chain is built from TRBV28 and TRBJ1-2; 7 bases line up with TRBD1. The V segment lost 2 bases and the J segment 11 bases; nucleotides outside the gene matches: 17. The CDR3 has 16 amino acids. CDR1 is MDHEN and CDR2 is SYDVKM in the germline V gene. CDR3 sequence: CASSLGDRGTASIYTF. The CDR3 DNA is TGTGCCAGCAGTTTAGGTGACCGCGGGACAGCCTCAATTTACACCTTC.

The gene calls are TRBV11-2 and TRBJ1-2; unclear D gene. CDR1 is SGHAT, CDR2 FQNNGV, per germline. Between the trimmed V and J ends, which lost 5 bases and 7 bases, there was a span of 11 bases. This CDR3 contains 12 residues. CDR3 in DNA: TGTGCCAGCAGCCCCTCAGGTTCTGGCTACACCTTC. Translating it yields CASSPSGSGYTF.

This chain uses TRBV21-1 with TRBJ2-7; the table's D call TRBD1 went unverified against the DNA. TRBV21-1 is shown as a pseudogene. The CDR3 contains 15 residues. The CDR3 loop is CASSKNRDIFNEQYF. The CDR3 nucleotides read TGTGCCAGCAGCAAAAACCGGGACATCTTCAACGAGCAGTACTTC.

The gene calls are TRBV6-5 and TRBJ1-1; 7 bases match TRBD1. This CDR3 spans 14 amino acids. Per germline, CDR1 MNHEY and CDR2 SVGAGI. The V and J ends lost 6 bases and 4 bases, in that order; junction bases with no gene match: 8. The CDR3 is CASRLTGAGTEAFF. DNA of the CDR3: TGTGCCAGCAGGTTAACAGGGGCTGGCACTGAAGCTTTCTTT.

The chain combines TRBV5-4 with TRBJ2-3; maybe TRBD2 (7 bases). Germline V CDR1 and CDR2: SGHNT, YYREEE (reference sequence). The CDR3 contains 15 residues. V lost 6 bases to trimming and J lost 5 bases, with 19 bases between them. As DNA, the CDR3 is TGTGCCAGCACGTTCGGGGGGCCCCGGGAAGATACGCAGTATTTT. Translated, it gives CASTFGGPREDTQYF.

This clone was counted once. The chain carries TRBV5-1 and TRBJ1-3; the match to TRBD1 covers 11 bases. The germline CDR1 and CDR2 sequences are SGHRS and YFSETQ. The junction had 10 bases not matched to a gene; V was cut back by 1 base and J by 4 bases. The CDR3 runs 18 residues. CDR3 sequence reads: CASSLRGGQGASGNTIYF. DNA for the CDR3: TGCGCCAGCAGCTTGAGGGGAGGACAGGGGGCATCAGGAAACACCATATATTTT.

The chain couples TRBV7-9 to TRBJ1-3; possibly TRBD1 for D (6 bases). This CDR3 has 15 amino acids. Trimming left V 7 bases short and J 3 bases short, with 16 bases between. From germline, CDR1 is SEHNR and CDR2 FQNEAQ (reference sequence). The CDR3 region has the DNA TGTGCCAGCACCCCGAGGGGGACCGGTGGAAACACCATATATTTT. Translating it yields CASTPRGTGGNTIYF.

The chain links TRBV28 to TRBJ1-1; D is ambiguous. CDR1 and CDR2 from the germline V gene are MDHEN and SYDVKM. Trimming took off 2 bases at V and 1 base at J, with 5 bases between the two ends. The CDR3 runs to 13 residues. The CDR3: CASSLLGNTEAFF. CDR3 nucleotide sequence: TGTGCCAGCAGTTTACTCGGGAACACTGAAGCTTTCTTT.

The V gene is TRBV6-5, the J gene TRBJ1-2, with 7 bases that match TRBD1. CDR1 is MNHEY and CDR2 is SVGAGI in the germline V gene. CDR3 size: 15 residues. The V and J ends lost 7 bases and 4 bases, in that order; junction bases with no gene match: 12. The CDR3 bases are TGTGCCAGCACTCCAGTACCGGGACAGAGCTATGGCTACACCTTC. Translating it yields CASTPVPGQSYGYTF.

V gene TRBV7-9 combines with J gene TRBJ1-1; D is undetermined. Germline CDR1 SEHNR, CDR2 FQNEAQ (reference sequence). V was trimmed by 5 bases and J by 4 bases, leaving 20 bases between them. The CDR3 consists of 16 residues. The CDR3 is CASSRSPHLGSTEAFF. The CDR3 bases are TGTGCCAGCAGCCGATCCCCCCACCTTGGGAGCACTGAAGCTTTCTTT.

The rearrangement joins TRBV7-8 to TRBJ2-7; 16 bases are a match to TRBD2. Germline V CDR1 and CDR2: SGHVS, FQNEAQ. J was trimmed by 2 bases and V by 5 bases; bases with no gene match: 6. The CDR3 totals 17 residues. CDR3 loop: CASSPTGLAGGAYEQYF. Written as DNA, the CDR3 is TGTGCCAGCAGCCCCACGGGACTAGCGGGAGGGGCCTACGAGCAGTACTTC.